Below, 3 T cell receptor beta chains from the same sample are listed, as sequenced in a study of T cell repertoires in cytomegalovirus infection. From the reads, TCRdb called clonotypes with MiXCR, one entry per CDR3 protein. The table has some 480,000 distinct CDR3 sequences, 30% to 35% seen once. Their specific antigens are unknown. The specimen was cultured PBMCs, collected from culture after CMV antigen stimulation. All receptors derive from a human donor in good health (CMV status not recorded). Some clones in this sample may be carry-over from other donors' samples.

The sample holds a few counts of this clonotype. The gene calls are TRBV6-1 and TRBJ2-3; 8 nucleotides align to TRBD2. This CDR3 is built from 17 residues. V dropped 5 bases and J dropped 1; count of bases not matched to a gene: 11. Germline V gene data show CDR1 as MNHNS and CDR2 as SASEGT. This chain's CDR3 is CASSYVSGATRTDTQYF. The CDR3 nucleotides are TGTGCCAGCAGTTATGTTAGCGGGGCTACCCGCACAGATACGCAGTATTTT.

V usage is TRBV2 and J usage is TRBJ2-7, with a possible D match to TRBD2 (6 bases). V was pared by 8 bases and J by 3 bases, with 14 bases between. The CDR3 contains 13 residues. The V gene's germline CDR1 is SNHLY and CDR2 FYNNEI. CDR3 sequence: CASLGTRRYEQYF. CDR3 DNA sequence: TGTGCCAGCCTCGGGACTCGGCGCTACGAGCAGTACTTC.

This clonotype was counted a few times. The rearrangement uses TRBV30 and TRBJ1-2; possibly TRBD1 for D (5 bases). Trimming stripped 5 bases from V and 4 bases from J, with 11 bases between. The CDR3 extends over 12 amino acids. Germline V gives CDR1 GTSNPN, CDR2 SVGIG (reference sequence). The CDR3 loop is CAWPEGPYGYTF. CDR3 sequence (DNA): TGTGCCTGGCCCGAGGGACCCTATGGCTACACCTTC.